These 25 T cell receptor beta chains were sequenced from one sample in a study of CXCR3-negative and CXCR3-positive naive CD8 T cells. The libraries of TRB cDNA were prepared using 5' RACE with UMI labels. TCRdb reprocessed the 5' RACE reads and keeps a single row for each CDR3 protein, giving no DNA. The table lists approximately 90,000 distinct CDR3 sequences. Points from the study as a whole: For CXCR3-positive naive cells, TRB CDR3s were more hydrophobic than those of CXCR3-negative naive cells.

For these TCRs, the target antigens are not known. Sequencing used naive CXCR3+ CD8+ T cells from blood. Subset denoted: CD45RO-CCR7+CD27+CD95- naive CD8+ T cells expressing CXCR3 (TNR3+). The source is a human donor in good health. Some clones in this sample may be carry-over from other donors' samples.

The genes are TRBV28 and TRBJ2-7; TCRdb designates TRBD1, a call that cannot be tested without DNA. Germline loops: CDR1 MDHEN, CDR2 SYDVKM. This CDR3 region has 16 residues. CDR3 sequence reads: CASSPTGGLHSYEQYF. Complete variable domain (other parts from reference TRBV28 and TRBJ2-7): DVKVTQSSRYLVKRTGEKVFLECVQDMDHENMFWYRQDPGLGLRLIYFSYDVKMKEKGDIPEGYSVSREKKERFSLILESASTNQTSMYLCASSPTGGLHSYEQYFGPGTRLTVT.

The chain uses TRBV4-1 and TRBJ2-6. The CDR3 extends over 17 amino acids. Per germline, CDR1 MGHRA and CDR2 YSYEKL. The CDR3 region is CASSQDITFSGANVLTF.

The V gene is TRBV27, the J gene TRBJ1-4; TCRdb indicates TRBD1, and absent DNA this call remains unverified. The length of the CDR3 is 14 residues. Per germline, CDR1 MNHEY and CDR2 SMNVEV (reference sequence). CDR3 amino acids: CASGSSDRNEKLFF.

The chain is built from TRBV4-1 and TRBJ2-2; TCRdb designates TRBD1, a call that cannot be tested without DNA. CDR1 MGHRA and CDR2 YSYEKL come from the germline V gene. The CDR3 sequence is 16 residues long. CDR3 in amino acids: CASSQTGTGGPRELFF.

The chain is built from TRBV27 and TRBJ2-3. The CDR3 is 14 amino acids. Germline V gene sequence: CDR1 MNHEY, CDR2 SMNVEV (reference sequence). CDR3 amino acids: CASSLGRRTDTQYF.

V is TRBV7-3 and J is TRBJ2-3. CDR3 length: 14 amino acids. Germline assignment: CDR1 SGHTA and CDR2 FQGTGA. CDR3 in amino acids: CASSFTGSTDTQYF.

The J gene is TRBJ2-3, the V gene TRBV7-2; the TRBD1 assignment by TCRdb is unverifiable without DNA. Per germline, CDR1 SGHTA and CDR2 FQGNSA. The CDR3 consists of 16 residues. The CDR3 loop is CASSSTRDRVADTQYF.

The CDR3 loop is CASSQGGAGKTGELFF. The chain employs TRBV4-2 and TRBJ2-2; TCRdb outputs TRBD2, but without DNA this stays unchecked. The CDR3 runs to 16 residues. Germline CDR1 reads LGHNA; CDR2 reads YNFKEQ.

This chain's CDR3 is CASSLSWASNTEAFF. The J gene is TRBJ1-1, the V gene TRBV12-3 or TRBV12-4. The CDR3 consists of 15 residues.

According to its frequency, this clonotype is medium-sized. The J gene is TRBJ2-1, the V gene TRBV7-9. Germline lookup yields CDR1 SEHNR and CDR2 FQNEAQ (reference sequence). The CDR3 covers 15 residues. This CDR3 reads CASSLSGSSYNEQFF.

The chain is built from TRBV6-5 and TRBJ1-2; TCRdb picks TRBD1, but there is no DNA to check that call. The CDR3 length is 16 residues. The germline CDR1 and CDR2 sequences are MNHEY and SVGAGI. The CDR3 sequence: CASSYVPGTGDRGYTF.

The gene calls are TRBV7-6 and TRBJ2-1; the D call of TRBD2 rests on TCRdb alone, since no DNA is present to check it. CDR3 length equals 15 residues. Germline lookup yields CDR1 SGHVS and CDR2 FNYEAQ. The CDR3: CASSLSSRSYNEQFF.

V usage is TRBV7-9 and J usage is TRBJ2-2; the TCRdb call, TRBD1, lacks DNA for checking. CDR1 is SEHNR and CDR2 is FQNEAQ in the germline V gene (reference sequence). The CDR3 is 15 amino acids. The CDR3 is CASTPGGMDTGELFF.

This chain uses TRBV15 with TRBJ1-1. The length of the CDR3 is 15 residues. The germline CDR1 and CDR2 sequences are LNHNV and YYDKDF (reference sequence). The CDR3 sequence is CATSRARELNTEAFF.

The V and J genes are TRBV2 and TRBJ2-3. In germline, CDR1 is SNHLY, CDR2 FYNNEI. This CDR3 has 17 amino acids. The CDR3 sequence is CASSGSTPPGPIETQYF.

This chain connects TRBV12-3 or TRBV12-4 to TRBJ2-7; checking the TCRdb D call of TRBD2 is not possible without DNA. The CDR3 has 14 residues. CDR3 loop: CASSARDGGYEQYF.

V gene TRBV7-6 combines with J gene TRBJ2-6; TCRdb outputs TRBD1, but without DNA this stays unchecked. In germline, CDR1 is SGHVS, CDR2 FNYEAQ. The CDR3 length is 19 residues. The chain's CDR3 is CASSLVPGQPLEWANVLTF.

The rearrangement joins TRBV28 to TRBJ2-1; TCRdb names TRBD1, which stays unverified in the absence of DNA. This CDR3 has 14 amino acids. Germline V gene data show CDR1 as MDHEN and CDR2 as SYDVKM. CDR3: CASSSGGIYNEQFF.

J is TRBJ2-7 and V is TRBV29-1; TCRdb reports TRBD2, a call that lacks DNA to check it against. Germline V CDR1 and CDR2: SQVTM, ANQGSEA. CDR3 length equals 14 residues. The CDR3 protein is CSGRLAGGDYEQYF.

The rearrangement uses TRBV2 and TRBJ2-3; the D call from TCRdb, TRBD2, cannot be confirmed without DNA. Per germline, CDR1 SNHLY and CDR2 FYNNEI. The CDR3 extends over 17 amino acids. CDR3 in amino acids: CASTTSLAGGPTDTQYF.

V usage is TRBV9 and J usage is TRBJ2-5; absent DNA, TCRdb's TRBD1 call cannot be checked. CDR1 SGDLS and CDR2 YYNGEE come from the germline V gene. This CDR3 is 13 amino acids long. The CDR3: CASSPRGRETQYF.

The chain employs TRBV7-8 and TRBJ2-1; TCRdb reports TRBD2, a call that lacks DNA to check it against. The CDR3 loop spans 17 amino acids. From germline, CDR1 is SGHVS and CDR2 FQNEAQ. The CDR3 here is CASSTGTSGRDGREQFF.

The chain combines TRBV28 with TRBJ2-3; TCRdb outputs TRBD2, but without DNA this stays unchecked. CDR3 size: 15 residues. Per the germline V gene, CDR1 is MDHEN and CDR2 is SYDVKM. CDR3: CASSFEREGRDTQYF.

The chain joins TRBV15 to TRBJ2-5; without DNA, the TCRdb call of TRBD2 cannot be checked. The CDR3 spans 16 residues. CDR1 is LNHNV and CDR2 is YYDKDF in the germline V gene (reference sequence). CDR3: CATSRDGTPDEETQYF.

The J gene is TRBJ2-2, the V gene TRBV12-3 or TRBV12-4; TCRdb's D gene call, TRBD2, goes unchecked for lack of DNA. CDR3 length equals 14 residues. The CDR3 region is CAIFEGVLGGELFF.